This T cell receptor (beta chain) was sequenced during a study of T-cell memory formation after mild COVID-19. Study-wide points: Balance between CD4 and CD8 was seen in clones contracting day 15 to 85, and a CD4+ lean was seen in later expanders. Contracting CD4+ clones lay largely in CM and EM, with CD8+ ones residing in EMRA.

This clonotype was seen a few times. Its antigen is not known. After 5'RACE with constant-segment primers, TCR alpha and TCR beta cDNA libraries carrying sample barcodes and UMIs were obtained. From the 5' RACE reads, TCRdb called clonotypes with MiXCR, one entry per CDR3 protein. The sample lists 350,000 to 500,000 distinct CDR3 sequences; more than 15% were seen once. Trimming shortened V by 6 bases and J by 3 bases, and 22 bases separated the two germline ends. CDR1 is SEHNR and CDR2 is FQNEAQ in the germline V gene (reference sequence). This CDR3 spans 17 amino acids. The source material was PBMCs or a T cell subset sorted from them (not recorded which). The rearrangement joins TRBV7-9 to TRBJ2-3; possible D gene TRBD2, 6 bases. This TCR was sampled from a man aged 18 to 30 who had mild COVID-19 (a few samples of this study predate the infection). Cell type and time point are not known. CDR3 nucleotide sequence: TGTGCCAGCAGATTCGGGACTCCCGGGGCGCGGACAGATACGCAGTATTTT. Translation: CASRFGTPGARTDTQYF.